Listed below are T cell receptor beta chains from one sample, sequenced in a study of PD-1 blockade in classical Hodgkin lymphoma. Profiled with immunoSEQ multiplex PCR; TCRdb holds only in-frame clones, not every one. The data show roughly 56,000 clones, about 90% seen once. The sequences come from peripheral blood mononuclear cells (PBMCs), collected before the fourth cycle of nivolumab. Source of these receptors: a human donor with classical Hodgkin lymphoma. Both conserved end residues are part of each CDR3. The D gene is left open where the match is weak. Where a row states a size, it is once, few, many or the class of an expanded clone; other rows omit it.

size: once
D: -
V: TRBV11-2
J: TRBJ2-2
CDR3: CASSLPLSGELFF
DNA: TGTGCCAGCAGCTTACCTCTTTCCGGGGAGCTGTTTTTT

size: -
D: -
V: TRBV5-1
J: TRBJ2-5
CDR3: CASSPGGGGTEETQYF
DNA: TGCGCCAGCAGCCCCGGGGGAGGAGGGACCGAGGAGACCCAGTACTTC

size: -
D: -
V: TRBV21-1
J: TRBJ2-4
CDR3: CASSKVGAIRTIAKNIQYF
DNA: TGTGCCAGCAGCAAAGTGGGGGCAATAAGAACTATAGCCAAAAACATTCAGTACTTC

size: -
D: -
V: TRBV5-1
J: TRBJ2-4
CDR3: CASSLPGAKNIQYF
DNA: TGCGCCAGCAGCTTGCCGGGGGCCAAAAACATTCAGTACTTC

size: -
D: TRBD2
V: TRBV5-1
J: TRBJ2-3
CDR3: CASSPGRGGSTDTQYF
DNA: TGCGCCAGCAGCCCCGGGCGGGGGGGCTCTACAGATACGCAGTATTTT

size: -
D: -
V: TRBV5-1
J: TRBJ2-1
CDR3: CASSLGGGIEQFF
DNA: TGCGCCAGCAGTCTGGGGGGTGGGATTGAGCAGTTCTTC

size: -
D: -
V: TRBV19
J: TRBJ1-1
CDR3: CASSILGGWGTEAFF
DNA: TGTGCCAGTAGTATTCTCGGGGGCTGGGGGACTGAAGCTTTCTTT

size: -
D: TRBD2
V: TRBV5-1
J: TRBJ2-3
CDR3: CASSLRPSGSQGDTQYF
DNA: TGCGCCAGCAGCTTGAGGCCTAGCGGTTCCCAAGGAGATACGCAGTATTTT

size: few
D: -
V: TRBV29-1
J: TRBJ1-1
CDR3: CSVVYWTTHTEAFF
DNA: TGCAGCGTTGTCTACTGGACAACACACACTGAAGCTTTCTTT

size: once
D: TRBD1
V: TRBV10-2
J: TRBJ2-1
CDR3: CASGTVKSAYNEQFF
DNA: TGCGCCAGCGGGACAGTCAAATCGGCCTACAATGAGCAGTTCTTC

size: -
D: -
V: TRBV9
J: TRBJ2-3
CDR3: CASSVGTAGADTQYF
DNA: TGTGCCAGCAGCGTAGGCACGGCCGGGGCAGATACGCAGTATTTT

size: -
D: -
V: TRBV5-1
J: TRBJ1-3
CDR3: CASSSDPSSGNTIYF
DNA: TGCGCCAGCAGCTCGGACCCGAGCTCTGGAAACACCATATATTTT

size: -
D: TRBD2
V: TRBV7-9
J: TRBJ2-7
CDR3: CASSPRGDYEQYF
DNA: TGTGCCAGCAGCCCCCGGGGGGACTACGAGCAGTACTTC

size: -
D: TRBD1
V: TRBV11-3
J: TRBJ2-7
CDR3: CASSPRDSGPPYEQYF
DNA: TGTGCCAGCAGCCCTAGGGACAGCGGACCACCCTACGAGCAGTACTTC

size: -
D: -
V: TRBV7-8
J: TRBJ1-1
CDR3: CASLGQPEQEAFF
DNA: TGTGCCAGCTTAGGGCAACCCGAGCAAGAAGCTTTCTTT

size: -
D: TRBD2
V: TRBV5-1
J: TRBJ2-2
CDR3: CASSVPLGLNTGELFF
DNA: TGCGCCAGCAGCGTCCCCTTGGGACTAAACACCGGGGAGCTGTTTTTT

size: -
D: TRBD1
V: TRBV5-1
J: TRBJ1-1
CDR3: CASSLEGGDAEAFF
DNA: TGCGCCAGCAGCTTGGAAGGGGGCGACGCTGAAGCTTTCTTT

size: -
D: -
V: TRBV6-5
J: TRBJ2-1
CDR3: CASSYIRGQYNEQFF
DNA: TGTGCCAGCAGTTATATCAGAGGGCAGTACAATGAGCAGTTCTTC

size: few
D: -
V: TRBV9
J: TRBJ2-3
CDR3: CASSGREATDTQYF
DNA: TGTGCCAGCAGCGGCAGGGAGGCCACAGATACGCAGTATTTT

size: -
D: -
V: TRBV6-5
J: TRBJ2-2
CDR3: CASSYPDRGELFF
DNA: TGTGCCAGCAGTTACCCAGACCGGGGAGAGCTGTTTTTT

size: once
D: -
V: TRBV5-1
J: TRBJ2-5
CDR3: CASSFMEGAPISQETQYF
DNA: TGCGCCAGCAGCTTCATGGAGGGCGCTCCAATAAGCCAAGAGACCCAGTACTTC

size: once
D: -
V: TRBV5-1
J: TRBJ2-7
CDR3: CASSHPSNPYEQYF
DNA: TGCGCCAGCAGCCATCCCTCCAACCCCTACGAGCAGTACTTC

size: once
D: -
V: TRBV9
J: TRBJ1-5
CDR3: CASSVSGGNQPQHF
DNA: TGTGCCAGCAGCGTCTCAGGGGGCAATCAGCCCCAGCATTTT

size: -
D: TRBD1
V: TRBV28
J: TRBJ1-5
CDR3: CASSLWGGQGNNQPQHF
DNA: TGTGCCAGCAGTTTATGGGGGGGACAGGGGAATAATCAGCCCCAGCATTTT

size: -
D: -
V: TRBV10-3
J: TRBJ1-5
CDR3: CAISESKGDPNQPQHF
DNA: TGTGCCATCAGTGAGTCGAAGGGGGACCCCAATCAGCCCCAGCATTTT

size: once
D: -
V: TRBV5-1
J: TRBJ2-2
CDR3: CASSLVPRVTGELFF
DNA: TGCGCCAGCAGCTTGGTGCCCAGGGTGACCGGGGAGCTGTTTTTT

size: -
D: -
V: TRBV30
J: TRBJ1-1
CDR3: CALWDSRVF
DNA: TGTGCTCTCTGGGACTCACGGGTCTTT

size: -
D: TRBD1
V: TRBV7-9
J: TRBJ2-1
CDR3: CASSSGTELYNEQFF
DNA: TGTGCCAGCAGCTCTGGGACAGAACTCTACAATGAGCAGTTCTTC

size: -
D: -
V: TRBV9
J: TRBJ2-6
CDR3: CASSVEGAGANVLTF
DNA: TGTGCCAGCAGCGTAGAAGGGGCTGGGGCCAACGTCCTGACTTTC

size: -
D: -
V: TRBV5-1
J: TRBJ1-5
CDR3: CASSLVGGDQPQHF
DNA: TGCGCCAGCAGCTTGGTCGGTGGGGATCAGCCCCAGCATTTT

size: -
D: -
V: TRBV21-1
J: TRBJ1-6
CDR3: CASSKGNPSPLHF
DNA: TGTGCCAGCAGCAAAGGTAACCCTTCACCCCTCCACTTT

size: -
D: -
V: TRBV28
J: TRBJ1-6
CDR3: CASSLSAYNSPLHF
DNA: TGTGCCAGCAGTTTGTCAGCCTATAATTCACCCCTCCACTTT

size: -
D: TRBD1
V: TRBV7-9
J: TRBJ2-3
CDR3: CASSSRDRVADTQYF
DNA: TGTGCCAGCAGCTCCCGGGACAGGGTCGCAGATACGCAGTATTTT

size: once
D: -
V: TRBV5-1
J: TRBJ2-7
CDR3: CASSGQGGTDEQYF
DNA: TGCGCCAGCAGCGGTCAGGGAGGAACCGACGAGCAGTACTTC

size: -
D: TRBD2
V: TRBV19
J: TRBJ2-5
CDR3: CASSKLAGGRETQYF
DNA: TGTGCCAGTAGTAAATTAGCGGGGGGGAGGGAGACCCAGTACTTC

size: -
D: -
V: TRBV5-1
J: TRBJ2-2
CDR3: CASSLDYTGELFF
DNA: TGCGCCAGCAGCTTGGATTACACCGGGGAGCTGTTTTTT

size: once
D: TRBD1
V: TRBV5-1
J: TRBJ2-4
CDR3: CASSYSGQGVAKNIQYF
DNA: TGCGCCAGCAGCTACAGTGGACAGGGAGTAGCCAAAAACATTCAGTACTTC

size: -
D: TRBD1
V: TRBV5-1
J: TRBJ1-1
CDR3: CASSPRTGLNTEAFF
DNA: TGCGCCAGCAGCCCGCGGACAGGTCTGAACACTGAAGCTTTCTTT

size: -
D: -
V: TRBV6-6
J: TRBJ1-2
CDR3: CASTSTTLWDGYTF
DNA: TGTGCCAGCACAAGCACGACACTATGGGATGGCTACACCTTC

size: -
D: -
V: TRBV21-1
J: TRBJ1-1
CDR3: CASSPTGGWARTEAFF
DNA: TGTGCCAGCAGCCCGACAGGGGGCTGGGCCCGGACTGAAGCTTTCTTT

size: -
D: -
V: TRBV19
J: TRBJ2-2
CDR3: CASSIFTNTGELFF
DNA: TGTGCCAGTAGTATATTCACGAACACCGGGGAGCTGTTTTTT

size: few
D: -
V: TRBV23-1
J: TRBJ2-6
CDR3: CASKAGHHSGANVLTF
DNA: TGCGCCAGCAAGGCGGGGCATCACTCTGGGGCCAACGTCCTGACTTTC

size: -
D: TRBD2
V: TRBV6-1
J: TRBJ2-1
CDR3: CASSELAGAAEQFF
DNA: TGTGCCAGCAGTGAACTAGCGGGGGCTGCTGAGCAGTTCTTC

size: -
D: -
V: TRBV7-3
J: TRBJ2-7
CDR3: CASSLIQVFYEQYF
DNA: TGTGCCAGCAGCTTAATACAGGTGTTCTACGAGCAGTACTTC

size: -
D: TRBD2
V: TRBV11-2
J: TRBJ2-7
CDR3: CASGAGASYEQYF
DNA: TGTGCCAGCGGAGCGGGGGCCTCCTACGAGCAGTACTTC